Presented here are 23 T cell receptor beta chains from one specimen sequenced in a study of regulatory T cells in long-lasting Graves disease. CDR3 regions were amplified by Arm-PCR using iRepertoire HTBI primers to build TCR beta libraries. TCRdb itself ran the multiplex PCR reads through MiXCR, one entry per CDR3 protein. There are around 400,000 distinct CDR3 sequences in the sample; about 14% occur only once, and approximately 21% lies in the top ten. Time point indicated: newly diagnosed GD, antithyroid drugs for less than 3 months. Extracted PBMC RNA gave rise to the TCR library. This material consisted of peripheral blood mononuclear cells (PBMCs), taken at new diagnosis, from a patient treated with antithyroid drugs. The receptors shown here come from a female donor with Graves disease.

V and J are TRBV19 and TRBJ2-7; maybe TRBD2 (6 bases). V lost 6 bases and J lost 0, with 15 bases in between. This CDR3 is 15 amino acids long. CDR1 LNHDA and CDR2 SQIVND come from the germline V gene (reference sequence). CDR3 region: CASRATGGNSYEQYF. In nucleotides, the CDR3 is TGTGCCAGTAGAGCCACAGGAGGGAACTCCTACGAGCAGTACTTC.

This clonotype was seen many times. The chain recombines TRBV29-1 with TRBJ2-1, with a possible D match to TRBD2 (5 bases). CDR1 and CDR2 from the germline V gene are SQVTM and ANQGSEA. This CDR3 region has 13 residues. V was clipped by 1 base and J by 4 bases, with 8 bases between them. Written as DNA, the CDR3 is TGCAGCGTTGAAGCGGGAAGGTACAATGAGCAGTTCTTC. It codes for CSVEAGRYNEQFF.

The CDR3 sequence is CATGRRDRGGETQYF. The CDR3 nucleotides are TGTGCCACCGGACGACGGGACAGAGGGGGAGAGACCCAGTACTTC. The chain couples TRBV15 to TRBJ2-5; the match to TRBD1 covers 7 bases. Per germline, CDR1 LNHNV and CDR2 YYDKDF (reference sequence). CDR3 size: 15 residues. Trimming took 8 bases from V and 4 from J; bases not matched to a gene: 13.

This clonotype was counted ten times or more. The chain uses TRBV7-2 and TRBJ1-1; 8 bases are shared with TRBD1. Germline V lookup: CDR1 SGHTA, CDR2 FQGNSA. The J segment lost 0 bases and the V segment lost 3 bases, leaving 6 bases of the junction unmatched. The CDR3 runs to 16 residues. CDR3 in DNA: TGTGCCAGCAGCTTGCAGACAGGGGCCTTGAACACTGAAGCTTTCTTT. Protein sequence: CASSLQTGALNTEAFF.

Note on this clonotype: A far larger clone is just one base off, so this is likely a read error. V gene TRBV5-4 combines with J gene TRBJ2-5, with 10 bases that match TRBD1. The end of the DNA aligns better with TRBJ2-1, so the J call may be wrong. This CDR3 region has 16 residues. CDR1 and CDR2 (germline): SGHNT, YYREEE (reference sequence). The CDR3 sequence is CASGTHGTGAPNEQFF. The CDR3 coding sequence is TGTGCCAGCGGGACCCACGGGACAGGGGCGCCCAATGAGCAGTTCTTC.

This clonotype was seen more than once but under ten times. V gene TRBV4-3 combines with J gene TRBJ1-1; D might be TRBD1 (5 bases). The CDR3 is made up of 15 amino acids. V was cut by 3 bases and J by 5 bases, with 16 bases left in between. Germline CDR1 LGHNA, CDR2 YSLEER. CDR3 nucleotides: TGCGCCAGCAGCCAGCAATCAACAGGCAGGACTGAAGCTTTCTTT. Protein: CASSQQSTGRTEAFF.

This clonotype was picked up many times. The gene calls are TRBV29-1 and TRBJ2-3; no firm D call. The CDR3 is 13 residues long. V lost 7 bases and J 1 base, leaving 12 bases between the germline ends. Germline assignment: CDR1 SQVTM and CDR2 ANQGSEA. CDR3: CSGTYARTDTQYF. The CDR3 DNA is TGCAGCGGGACCTACGCCCGCACAGATACGCAGTATTTT.

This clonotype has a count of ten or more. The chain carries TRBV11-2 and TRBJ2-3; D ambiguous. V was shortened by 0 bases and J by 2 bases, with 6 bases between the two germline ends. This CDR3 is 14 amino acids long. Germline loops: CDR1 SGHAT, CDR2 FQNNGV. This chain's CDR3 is CASSLEVFTDTQYF. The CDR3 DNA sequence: TGTGCCAGCAGCTTAGAAGTGTTCACAGATACGCAGTATTTT.

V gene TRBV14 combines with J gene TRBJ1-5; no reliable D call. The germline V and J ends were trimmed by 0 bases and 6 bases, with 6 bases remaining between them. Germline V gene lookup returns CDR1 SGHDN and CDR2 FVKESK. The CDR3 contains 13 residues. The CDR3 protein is CASSQDRAQPQHF. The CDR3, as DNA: TGTGCCAGCAGCCAAGATAGAGCTCAGCCCCAGCATTTT.

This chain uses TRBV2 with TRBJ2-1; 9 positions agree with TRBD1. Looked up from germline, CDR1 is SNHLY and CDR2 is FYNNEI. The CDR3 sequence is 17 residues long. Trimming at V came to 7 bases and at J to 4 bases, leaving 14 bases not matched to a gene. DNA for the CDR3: TGTGCCAGCATCCCGGATCGGGGACAGGGCTCATACAATGAGCAGTTCTTC. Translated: CASIPDRGQGSYNEQFF.

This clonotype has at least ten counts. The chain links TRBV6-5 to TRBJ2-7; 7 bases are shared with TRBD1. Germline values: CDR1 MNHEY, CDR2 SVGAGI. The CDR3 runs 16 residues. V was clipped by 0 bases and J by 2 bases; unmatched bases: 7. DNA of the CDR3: TGTGCCAGCAGTTACTCAAAGGGACAGATAGCCTACGAGCAGTACTTC. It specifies CASSYSKGQIAYEQYF.

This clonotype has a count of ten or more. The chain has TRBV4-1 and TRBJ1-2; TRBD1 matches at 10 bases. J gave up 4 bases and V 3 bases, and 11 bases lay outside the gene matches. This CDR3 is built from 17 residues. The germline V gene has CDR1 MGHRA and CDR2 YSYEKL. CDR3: CASSQARTGTGVYGYTF. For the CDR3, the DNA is TGCGCCAGCAGCCAGGCCCGCACCGGGACAGGGGTCTATGGCTACACCTTC.

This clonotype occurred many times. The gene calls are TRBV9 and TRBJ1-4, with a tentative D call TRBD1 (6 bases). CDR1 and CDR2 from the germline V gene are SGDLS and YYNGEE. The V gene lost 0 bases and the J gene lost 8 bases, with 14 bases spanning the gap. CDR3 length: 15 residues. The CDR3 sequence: CASSVDARGTEKLFF. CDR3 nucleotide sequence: TGTGCCAGCAGCGTAGATGCCAGGGGTACGGAAAAACTGTTTTTT. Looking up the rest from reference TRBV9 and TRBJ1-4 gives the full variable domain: DSGVTQTPKHLITATGQRVTLRCSPRSGDLSVYWYQQSLDQGLQFLIQYYNGEERAKGNILERFSAQQFPDLHSELNLSSLELGDSALYFCASSVDARGTEKLFFGSGTQLSVL.

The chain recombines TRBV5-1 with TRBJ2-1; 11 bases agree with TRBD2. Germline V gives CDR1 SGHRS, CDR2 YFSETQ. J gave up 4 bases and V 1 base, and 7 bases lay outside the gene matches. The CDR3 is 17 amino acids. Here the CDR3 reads CASSLPPSGGPYNEQFF. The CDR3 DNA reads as TGCGCCAGCAGCTTGCCACCTAGCGGGGGGCCATACAATGAGCAGTTCTTC.

In nucleotides, the CDR3 is TGTGCCAGCAGCTTAGCGGGGACAGGGACACCCTGGGGCTACACCTTC. Amino acids: CASSLAGTGTPWGYTF. J is TRBJ1-2 and V is TRBV7-9; 9 bases match TRBD1. The V segment lost 0 bases and the J segment 8 bases; nucleotides outside the gene matches: 10. Per the germline V gene, CDR1 is SEHNR and CDR2 is FQNEAQ (reference sequence). This CDR3 comprises 16 residues.

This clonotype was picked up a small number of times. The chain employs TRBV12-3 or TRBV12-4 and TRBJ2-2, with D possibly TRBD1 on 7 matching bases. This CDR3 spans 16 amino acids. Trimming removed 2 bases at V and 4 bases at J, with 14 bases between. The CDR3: CASSLTTGRLTGELFF. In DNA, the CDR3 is TGTGCCAGCAGTTTAACGACAGGGAGGCTCACCGGGGAGCTGTTTTTT.

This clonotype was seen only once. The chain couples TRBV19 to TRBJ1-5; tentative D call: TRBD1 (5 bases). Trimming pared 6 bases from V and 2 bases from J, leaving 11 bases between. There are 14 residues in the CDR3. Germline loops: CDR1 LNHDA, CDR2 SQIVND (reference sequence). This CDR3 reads CASRGGRGNQPQHF. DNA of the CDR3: TGTGCCAGTAGAGGTGGCAGGGGCAATCAGCCCCAGCATTTT.

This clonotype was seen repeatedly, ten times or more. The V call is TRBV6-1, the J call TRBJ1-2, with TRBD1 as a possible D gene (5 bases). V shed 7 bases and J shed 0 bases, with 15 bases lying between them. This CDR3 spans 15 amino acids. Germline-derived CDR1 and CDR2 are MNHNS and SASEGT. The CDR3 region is CASKSEGLANYGYTF. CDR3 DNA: TGTGCCAGCAAGAGCGAGGGACTAGCTAACTATGGCTACACCTTC.

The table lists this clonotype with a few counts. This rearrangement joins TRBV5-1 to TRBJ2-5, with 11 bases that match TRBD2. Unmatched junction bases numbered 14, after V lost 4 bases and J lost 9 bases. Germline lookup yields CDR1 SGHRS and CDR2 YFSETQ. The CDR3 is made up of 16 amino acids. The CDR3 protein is CASSQQTSGDRVPQYF. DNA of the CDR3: TGCGCCAGCAGCCAACAGACTAGCGGGGACCGGGTGCCCCAGTACTTC.

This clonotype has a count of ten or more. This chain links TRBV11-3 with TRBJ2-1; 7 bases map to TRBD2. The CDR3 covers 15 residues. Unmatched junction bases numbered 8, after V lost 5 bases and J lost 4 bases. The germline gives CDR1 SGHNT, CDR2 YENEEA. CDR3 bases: TGTGCCAGCAGCCCCTTCGGTAGCGGGTACAATGAGCAGTTCTTC. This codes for CASSPFGSGYNEQFF.

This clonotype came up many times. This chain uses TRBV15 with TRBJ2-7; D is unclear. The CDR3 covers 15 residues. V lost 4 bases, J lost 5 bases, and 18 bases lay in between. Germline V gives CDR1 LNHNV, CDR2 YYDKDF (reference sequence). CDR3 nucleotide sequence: TGTGCCACCAGCACCGTGTCGGTCCCTCCCCACGAGCAGTACTTC. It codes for CATSTVSVPPHEQYF.

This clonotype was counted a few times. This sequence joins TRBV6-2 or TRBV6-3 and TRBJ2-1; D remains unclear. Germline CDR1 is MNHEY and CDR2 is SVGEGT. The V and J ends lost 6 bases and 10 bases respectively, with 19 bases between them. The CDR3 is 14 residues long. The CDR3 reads CASRDVTEFPEQFF. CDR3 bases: TGTGCCAGCAGGGACGTGACGGAGTTCCCCGAGCAGTTCTTC.

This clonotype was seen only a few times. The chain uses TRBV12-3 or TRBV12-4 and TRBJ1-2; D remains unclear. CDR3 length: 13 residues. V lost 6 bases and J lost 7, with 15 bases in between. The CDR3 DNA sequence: TGTGCCAGCAGCTCTACACCACGGGGTGGCTACACCTTC. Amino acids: CASSSTPRGGYTF.